This passage covers 9 T cell receptor beta chains from one sample sequenced in a study of T-cell reconstitution after alpha-beta-depleted transplantation in children. A TCRbeta library incorporating unique molecular identifiers was prepared. From the PCR reads, TCRdb called clonotypes with MiXCR, one entry per CDR3 protein. Of some 8,000 distinct CDR3 sequences listed, over 9.5% are singletons. This specimen consisted of PBMCs, mostly from graft donor cells, obtained 60 days after TCRalphabeta/CD19-depleted stem cell transplant. Every receptor here comes from a patient aged 2 to 10 who had a stem cell transplant for inherited bone marrow failure, so the T cells may come from the graft donor.

The rearrangement uses TRBV25-1 and TRBJ1-4; no firm D call. Germline V gene lookup returns CDR1 MGHDK and CDR2 SYGVNS. This CDR3 has 11 residues. The V and J ends lost 7 bases and 8 bases respectively, with 8 bases between them. The CDR3 spells CASNRGEKLFF. DNA for the CDR3: TGTGCCAGCAATAGAGGGGAAAAACTGTTTTTT.

In its sample, this clonotype ranks as medium-sized. V gene TRBV13 combines with J gene TRBJ1-2; no clear D gene. Trimming removed 5 bases at V and 6 bases at J, with 19 bases between. The germline gives CDR1 PRHDT, CDR2 FYEKMQ (reference sequence). The CDR3 has 15 amino acids. CDR3 loop: CASSRWWLGGDGYTF. DNA of the CDR3: TGTGCCAGCAGCCGATGGTGGTTGGGCGGTGATGGCTACACCTTC.

Remarks on this clonotype: This may arise from a read error, as a much more abundant clone is one base away. The chain joins TRBV7-9 to TRBJ1-2; D uncertain. Trimming stripped 2 bases from V and 6 bases from J, with 10 bases between. The CDR3 consists of 13 residues. Germline V gene sequence: CDR1 SEHNR, CDR2 FQNEAQ (reference sequence). This chain's CDR3 is CASSLPIRNGYTF. The CDR3 DNA sequence: TGTGCCAGCAGCTTACCGATCAGAAATGGCTACACCTTC.

This clonotype was seen at least ten times. The rearrangement links TRBV4-3 to TRBJ1-2, with D unresolved. Trimming pared 5 bases from V and 8 bases from J, leaving 21 bases between. CDR3 length: 15 residues. Germline V gene lookup returns CDR1 LGHNA and CDR2 YSLEER. CDR3 sequence reads: CASSVRTRRPSGYTF. CDR3 DNA sequence: TGCGCCAGCAGCGTCCGGACCCGGAGACCCTCCGGCTACACCTTC.

This clonotype was detected ten times or more. V gene TRBV4-3 combines with J gene TRBJ1-4; D is unclear. In germline, CDR1 is LGHNA, CDR2 YSLEER. The CDR3 totals 15 residues. Trimming stripped 4 bases from V and 4 bases from J, with 13 bases between. CDR3 loop: CASSPWGGSNEKLFF. The CDR3 region has the DNA TGCGCCAGCAGCCCCTGGGGAGGAAGTAATGAAAAACTGTTTTTT.

This clonotype has a count of ten or more. The junction differs from germline at one of its ends, possibly a read error. The chain uses TRBV7-2 and TRBJ2-4, with D maybe TRBD2 (6 bases). Per germline, CDR1 SGHTA and CDR2 FQGNSA. The CDR3 spans 13 residues. The CDR3 spells CARSLAAGYIQYF. The CDR3 region has the DNA TGTGCCAGAAGCTTAGCGGCCGGGTACATTCAGTACTTC.

At least ten counts were recorded for this clonotype. The chain links TRBV7-9 to TRBJ2-3, with TRBD2 matching over 8 bases. In germline, CDR1 is SEHNR, CDR2 FQNEAQ (reference sequence). The length of the CDR3 is 15 residues. Trimming removed 2 bases from V and 2 bases from J; junction bases left unmatched: 3. CDR3 sequence reads: CASSLRGGPTDTQYF. As DNA, the CDR3 is TGTGCCAGCAGCTTACGCGGGGGGCCCACAGATACGCAGTATTTT.

This clonotype was picked up many times. This chain joins TRBV4-2 and TRBJ2-1; TRBD2 aligns across 9 bases. CDR3 length: 16 amino acids. V dropped 5 bases and J dropped 8; count of bases not matched to a gene: 13. Germline CDR1 is LGHNA and CDR2 is YNFKEQ. DNA for the CDR3: TGTGCCAGCAGCTGGGGACTAGCCGTTGATGTTGATGAGCAGTTCTTC. Translated, it gives CASSWGLAVDVDEQFF.

This clonotype was seen ten or more times. The chain joins TRBV5-5 to TRBJ2-7; TRBD1 or TRBD2 may be the D gene (6 bases each). The CDR3 spans 14 residues. V lost 4 bases, J lost 4 bases, and 15 bases lay in between. Germline V CDR1 and CDR2: SGHKS, YYEKEE (reference sequence). CDR3 sequence reads: CASSPYRDLYEQYF. The DNA for the CDR3 is TGTGCCAGCAGCCCATACAGGGACTTGTACGAGCAGTACTTC.